This is a list of T cell receptor beta chains from one sample in a study of Graves' ophthalmopathy and Graves' hyperthyroidism. One entry per CDR3 protein results from TCRdb running MiXCR on the multiplex PCR reads. The profile covers about 210,000 distinct CDR3 sequences, with 25% to 30% appearing a single time and approximately 9.6% taken by the ten largest. Specimen: peripheral blood. All receptors come from a man aged 45-65 years with Graves' ophthalmopathy. CDR3s include the opening cysteine and the closing phenylalanine or tryptophan. The D gene is left open where the match is weak. Only some rows state a clone size, as once, few, many or a class for expanded clones.

TRBJ2-5 | many | . | 13 | TRBV25-1 | TGTGCCAGCAGTCCGTGGGTAGGGGAGACCCAGTACTTC | CASSPWVGETQYF
TRBJ1-5 | many | TRBD1 | 18 | TRBV7-3 | TGTGCCAGCAGCTCGATGGGTTACAGGGGGCGGCAGTATCAGCCCCAGCATTTT | CASSSMGYRGRQYQPQHF
TRBJ1-1 | many | . | 13 | TRBV13 | TGTGCCAGCAGCTGGGGAACGAACACTGAAGCTTTCTTT | CASSWGTNTEAFF
TRBJ1-2 | . | . | 13 | TRBV5-1 | TGCGCCAGCAGCCGCGGTTCAACCCCTGGCTACACCTTC | CASSRGSTPGYTF
TRBJ2-7 | many | TRBD2 | 13 | TRBV6-5 | TGTGCCAGCGGCGGGAGGGTTCTCTACGAGCAGTACTTC | CASGGRVLYEQYF
TRBJ2-7 | many | TRBD1 | 17 | TRBV5-1 | TGCGCCAGCAGCTTGGGAAGGGCAGGGGGCCACTACTACGAGCAGTACTTC | CASSLGRAGGHYYEQYF
TRBJ2-5 | . | . | 13 | TRBV6-1 | TGTGCCAGCAGTGAAGCACTAGAAGGGACCCAGTACTTC | CASSEALEGTQYF
TRBJ2-5 | many | TRBD2 | 14 | TRBV3-1 | TGTGCCAGCAGCCCACTAGCGGGAAGGGAGACCCAGTACTTC | CASSPLAGRETQYF
TRBJ1-1 | many | . | 15 | TRBV11-2 | TGTGCCAGCAGCTTACAATCGGGGGGCAACACTGAAGCTTTCTTT | CASSLQSGGNTEAFF
TRBJ1-5 | many | . | 14 | TRBV6-5 | TGTGCCAGCAGTTATGGACAGTGGGATCAGCCCCAGCATTTT | CASSYGQWDQPQHF
TRBJ1-1 | once | TRBD1 | 16 | TRBV11-2 | TGTGCCAGCAGCTTACTACAGGGGTTGATGAACACTGAAGCTTTCTTT | CASSLLQGLMNTEAFF
TRBJ1-5 | . | TRBD1 | 13 | TRBV24-1 | TGTGCCATTGGACAGGGGGCTCTTCAGCCCCAGCATTTT | CAIGQGALQPQHF
TRBJ1-2 | once | . | 13 | TRBV12-3/TRBV12-4 | TGTGCCAGCAGCCGGACAGAGTTATATGGCTACACCTTC | CASSRTELYGYTF
TRBJ2-7 | many | TRBD2 | 14 | TRBV6-6 | TGTGCCACCATTTCCGGGACTAACACCTACGAGCAGTACTTC | CATISGTNTYEQYF
TRBJ2-2 | many | . | 16 | TRBV11-2 | TGTGCCAGCAGCTCCACTGGCGACAGTAACACCGGGGAGCTGTTTTTT | CASSSTGDSNTGELFF
TRBJ2-5 | many | . | 14 | TRBV29-1 | TGCAGCGCCCTACAGGGACACGTTGGTGAGACCCAGTACTTC | CSALQGHVGETQYF
TRBJ1-2 | many | . | 14 | TRBV6-5 | TGTGCCAGCAGTTACTTGGGGGTGGGCTATGGCTACACCTTC | CASSYLGVGYGYTF
TRBJ1-5 | many | . | 13 | TRBV7-8 | TGTGCCAGCAGCAGTGAGGAGGTTCAGCCCCAGCATTTT | CASSSEEVQPQHF
TRBJ1-1 | many | TRBD1 | 12 | TRBV19 | TGTGCCAGTAGTCCTGGGACAGTCGAAGCTTTCTTT | CASSPGTVEAFF
TRBJ1-2 | many | . | 14 | TRBV6-1 | TGTGCCAGCAGTCGACAGCAGGAAGGGTATGGCTACACCTTC | CASSRQQEGYGYTF
TRBJ1-1 | . | . | 14 | TRBV20-1 | TGCAGTGCTAGGACGGGGAGCGGGGACACTGAAGCTTTCTTT | CSARTGSGDTEAFF
TRBJ2-2 | many | TRBD2 | 17 | TRBV28 | TGTGCCAGCAGTTTGTTAGCGGGAGGGCCAAGCACCGGGGAGCTGTTTTTT | CASSLLAGGPSTGELFF
TRBJ1-1 | many | . | 14 | TRBV12-3/TRBV12-4 | TGTGCCAGCAGTTTCGCAGGTCCGGGAACTGAAGCTTTCTTT | CASSFAGPGTEAFF
TRBJ1-5 | many | . | 12 | TRBV28 | TGTGCCAGCAGTTTACCACAGGTGATCCAGCATTTT | CASSLPQVIQHF
TRBJ2-2 | many | TRBD1 | 16 | TRBV19 | TGTGCCAGTAGTATGGACAGGGTCGCGAACACCGGGGAGCTGTTTTTT | CASSMDRVANTGELFF
TRBJ1-1 | . | . | 13 | TRBV5-1 | TGCGCCAGCAGCTTGGAGGTCGGGGTTGTTCGATTCTTT | CASSLEVGVVRFF
TRBJ2-7 | many | . | 14 | TRBV20-1 | TGCAGTGCTACCGTCGGGGGCCAGACCTACGAGCAGTACTTC | CSATVGGQTYEQYF
TRBJ1-1 | many | . | 14 | TRBV29-1 | TGCAGCGAACACAGGCATAACATGAACACTGAAGCTTTCTTT | CSEHRHNMNTEAFF
TRBJ2-1 | many | TRBD1 | 14 | TRBV20-1 | TGCAGTGCTAGCCGGACAGGGGGTTACAATGAGCAGTTCTTC | CSASRTGGYNEQFF
TRBJ1-2 | few | . | 16 | TRBV11-2 | TGTGCCAGCAGCTTAGTTTTGGGCTCGAGGAGCTATGGCTACACCTTC | CASSLVLGSRSYGYTF
TRBJ1-2 | many | TRBD1 | 11 | TRBV6-1 | TGTGCCAGCAGAGACAGGGGAGGCTACACCTTC | CASRDRGGYTF
TRBJ1-3 | few | . | 15 | TRBV6-5 | TGTGCCAGCAGTTCCCGCGGAGGGCCTGGAAACACCATATATTTT | CASSSRGGPGNTIYF
TRBJ2-6 | many | TRBD1 | 17 | TRBV4-1 | TGCGCCAGCAGCCAAGATTGGGACAGCTCTGGGGCCAACGTCCTGACTTTC | CASSQDWDSSGANVLTF
TRBJ1-1 | many | . | 13 | TRBV12-3/TRBV12-4 | TGTGCCAGCAGTCCTGTCGGGAGAGCTGAAGCTTTCTTT | CASSPVGRAEAFF
TRBJ2-7 | . | . | 15 | TRBV2 | TGTGCCAGCAGTGATATAAGGGATAAGACCTACGAGCAGTACTTC | CASSDIRDKTYEQYF
TRBJ1-3 | . | . | 13 | TRBV30 | TGTGCCTGGGACCGGGCCTGGGGAAACACCATATATTTT | CAWDRAWGNTIYF
TRBJ2-7 | many | . | 13 | TRBV20-1 | TGCAGTGCTAGAGTGGACAGCTCCTACGAGCAGTACTTC | CSARVDSSYEQYF
TRBJ2-2 | many | . | 13 | TRBV12-5 | TGTGCTAGTGGTTTGAGCAACACCGGGGAGCTGTTTTTT | CASGLSNTGELFF
TRBJ1-1 | . | . | 13 | TRBV11-2 | TGTGCCAGCAGCCTAAAAGGGGGAACTGAAGCTTTCTTT | CASSLKGGTEAFF
TRBJ2-7 | . | . | 13 | TRBV13 | TGTGCCAGCAGCTTAGCGTCGGGGAACGAGCAGTACTTC | CASSLASGNEQYF
TRBJ2-5 | many | . | 14 | TRBV27 | TGTGCCAGCAGTTTACAGGCGGGAAGGGAGACCCAGTACTTC | CASSLQAGRETQYF
TRBJ2-7 | many | TRBD1 | 15 | TRBV7-9 | TGTGCCAGCAGCTTAGCGGGGACAGGGAAGAACGAGCAGTACTTC | CASSLAGTGKNEQYF
TRBJ1-1 | many | . | 16 | TRBV5-1 | TGCGCCAGCAGCTTGGGTGGAGGAGTAATGAACACTGAAGCTTTCTTT | CASSLGGGVMNTEAFF
TRBJ2-7 | . | TRBD2 | 15 | TRBV12-3/TRBV12-4 | TGTGCCAGCAGGCAGGGGACTAGCGGTGGTAACGAGCAGTACTTC | CASRQGTSGGNEQYF
TRBJ2-7 | many | TRBD2 | 15 | TRBV5-4 | TGTGCCAGCAGCCCGGGGGGCGGGAGGAACTACGAGCAGTACTTC | CASSPGGGRNYEQYF
TRBJ2-2 | many | . | 14 | TRBV7-9 | TGTGCCAGCAGCGAAGAGAAGAACACCGGGGAGCTGTTTTTT | CASSEEKNTGELFF